This T cell receptor beta chain appears in the sequencing data of a study of blood T cell repertoires in COVID-19. This CDR3 has 15 amino acids. V shed 3 bases and J shed 4 bases, with 12 bases lying between them. CDR1 SGHTA and CDR2 FQGTGA come from the germline V gene. Assay used: immunoSEQ multiplex PCR; TCRdb lists only in-frame clones, some missing. The repertoire includes some 400,000 clones, about 89% of them detected once, and about 2.3% sits in the top ten. Material for sequencing was peripheral blood. This chain uses TRBV7-3 with TRBJ2-2, with D possibly TRBD1 on 6 matching bases. The sequence derives from a woman aged 55-69 years with COVID-19, enrolled during active disease. The CDR3 region has the DNA TGTGCCAGCAGCTTTACAGGGTCGGGCACCGGGGAGCTGTTTTTT. It codes for CASSFTGSGTGELFF. The entire variable domain, with the rest obtained from reference TRBV7-3 and TRBJ2-2, is as follows: GAGVSQTPSNKVTEKGKYVELRCDPISGHTALYWYRQSLGQGPEFLIYFQGTGAADDSGLPNDRFFAVRPEGSVSTLKIQRTERGDSAVYLCASSFTGSGTGELFFGEGSRLTVL.